A single sample is the source of the 27 T cell receptor beta chains below, sequenced in a study of Graves' ophthalmopathy and Graves' hyperthyroidism. As the template, RNA transcripts were used to amplify TCR beta CDR3 regions. RT-PCR in the first round used HTBI primers; a second-round multiplex PCR followed. TCRdb passed the multiplex PCR reads through MiXCR, listing each CDR3 protein once. This sample has about 220,000 distinct CDR3 sequences, with around a fifth found just once. What was sequenced was peripheral blood. All receptors come from a woman between 50 and 59 years old with Graves' ophthalmopathy.

The chain employs TRBV6-2 or TRBV6-3 and TRBJ2-7; 8 nucleotides agree with TRBD1. This CDR3 spans 16 amino acids. Germline CDR1 and CDR2: MNHEY and SVGEGT. The junction had 10 bases not matched to a gene; V was cut back by 2 bases and J by 4 bases. The DNA of the CDR3 is TGTGCCAGCAGTTACGAGACCGACAGGGGCGAATACGAGCAGTACTTC. This sequence encodes CASSYETDRGEYEQYF.

This chain links TRBV7-8 with TRBJ1-1, with a weak D call TRBD1 (5 bases). The CDR3 has 13 amino acids. Germline CDR1 is SGHVS and CDR2 is FQNEAQ. With 3 bases removed from V and 6 bases from J, the gap between germline ends came to 11 bases. The CDR3 spells CASSFDSDPEAFF. The CDR3 region has the DNA TGTGCCAGCAGCTTCGACAGCGACCCTGAAGCTTTCTTT.

As to this clonotype: This may arise from a read error, as a much more abundant clone is one base away. The chain has TRBV6-1 and TRBJ1-5, with D unclear. This CDR3 comprises 13 residues. The germline gives CDR1 MNHNS, CDR2 SASEGT. In DNA, the CDR3 is TGTGCCAGCAGTGTATTCAAGGGCCAGCCCCGGCATTTT. This encodes CASSVFKGQPRHF.

This clonotype was picked up many times. The genes are TRBV25-1 and TRBJ1-2; D call uncertain. The CDR3 spans 16 residues. The V and J ends lost 6 bases and 6 bases respectively, with 23 bases between them. Per germline, CDR1 MGHDK and CDR2 SYGVNS. As DNA, the CDR3 is TGTGCCAGCAGAGGATACGGAAACCTCGCGGAAAATGGCTACACCTTC. Its translation: CASRGYGNLAENGYTF.

This clonotype was detected ten times or more. This rearrangement joins TRBV28 to TRBJ2-7, with TRBD1 as a possible D gene (6 bases). The CDR3 loop spans 14 amino acids. The ends were cut back, 7 bases at V and 4 bases at J, with 17 bases in the middle. The germline gives CDR1 MDHEN, CDR2 SYDVKM. CDR3 region: CASTAPQGPYEQYF. CDR3 bases: TGTGCCAGCACCGCCCCACAGGGACCATACGAGCAGTACTTC.

This clonotype was observed a few times. This sequence joins TRBV4-1 and TRBJ1-5; 7 bases map to TRBD1. This CDR3 contains 14 residues. The V gene's germline CDR1 is MGHRA and CDR2 YSYEKL. V dropped 4 bases and J dropped 5; count of bases not matched to a gene: 5. The CDR3 DNA sequence: TGCGCCAGCAGCCCTACAGGGGTCTATCAGCCCCAGCATTTT. Protein sequence: CASSPTGVYQPQHF.

The chain recombines TRBV18 with TRBJ2-7, with 15 positions matching TRBD2. CDR1 and CDR2 (germline): KGHSH, LQKENI. The CDR3 sequence is 19 residues long. After removal of 1 base from V and 5 bases from J, the junction contained 12 bases not matched to a gene. As DNA, the CDR3 is TGTGCCAGCTCACCACTTGGTCCCGGACTAGCGGGAGGGGATGACGAGCAGTACTTC. Amino acid sequence: CASSPLGPGLAGGDDEQYF.

This clonotype was recorded only once. The chain recombines TRBV6-5 with TRBJ1-1, with D maybe TRBD1 (5 bases). The CDR3 length is 16 residues. Per germline, CDR1 MNHEY and CDR2 SVGAGI. Between the trimmed V and J ends, which lost 0 bases and 0 bases, there was a span of 11 bases. In nucleotides, the CDR3 is TGTGCCAGCAGTTACTCATCGGCAGGGATGAACACTGAAGCTTTCTTT. Translated: CASSYSSAGMNTEAFF.

This clonotype has a count of ten or more. The chain joins TRBV9 to TRBJ1-1, with 7 bases that match TRBD1. The J segment lost 1 base and the V segment lost 0 bases, leaving 3 bases of the junction unmatched. The CDR3 consists of 15 residues. Germline values: CDR1 SGDLS, CDR2 YYNGEE. CDR3 nucleotide sequence: TGTGCCAGCAGCGTAGTATCAGGGGGGAACACTGAAGCTTTCTTT. Protein sequence: CASSVVSGGNTEAFF.

This clonotype was detected ten times or more. The chain carries TRBV7-9 and TRBJ1-5; 8 bases fit TRBD1. The CDR3 extends over 15 amino acids. Germline V CDR1 and CDR2: SEHNR, FQNEAQ (reference sequence). V shed 5 bases and J 8 bases; nucleotides not matched to a gene: 11. The CDR3 DNA reads TGTGCCAGCAGCCTACAGGGACAGGAATGGGAGCCCCAGCATTTT. Its translation is CASSLQGQEWEPQHF. The whole variable domain, remainder taken from reference TRBV7-9 and TRBJ1-5, is DTGVSQNPRHKITKRGQNVTFRCDPISEHNRLYWYRQTLGQGPEFLTYFQNEAQLEKSRLLSDRFSAERPKGSFSTLEIQRTEQGDSAMYLCASSLQGQEWEPQHFGDGTRLSIL.

The chain combines TRBV11-2 with TRBJ2-7, with D perhaps TRBD1 or TRBD2 (6 bases each). CDR1 is SGHAT, CDR2 FQNNGV, per germline. The CDR3 contains 13 residues. Trimming removed 7 bases from V and 2 bases from J, with 12 bases in between. The CDR3 region has the DNA TGTGCCAGCACATTAGGGGGGACCTACGAGCAGTACTTC. Its translation is CASTLGGTYEQYF.

This clonotype was recorded many times. This rearrangement joins TRBV20-1 to TRBJ2-7, with 9 nucleotides matching TRBD2. Germline trimming cut 3 bases from V and 2 bases from J; bases unmatched to any gene: 2. Germline V lookup: CDR1 DFQATT, CDR2 SNEGSKA (reference sequence). This CDR3 has 13 residues. This CDR3 is CSARSSGAYEQYF. The CDR3 nucleotides read TGCAGTGCTAGGTCTAGCGGGGCCTACGAGCAGTACTTC.

The CDR3, as DNA: TGCAGTGCTATGGCCGCAAACAGGGGGGCGAACACTGAAGCTTTCTTT. Encoded protein: CSAMAANRGANTEAFF. The chain joins TRBV20-1 to TRBJ1-1; 8 bases fit TRBD1. V shed 4 bases and J 1 base; nucleotides not matched to a gene: 11. Germline V gene data show CDR1 as DFQATT and CDR2 as SNEGSKA (reference sequence). This CDR3 spans 16 amino acids.

This clonotype was observed a handful of times. The rearrangement links TRBV6-2 or TRBV6-3 to TRBJ2-7; tentatively, D is TRBD2 (6 bases). CDR3 length equals 17 residues. V was trimmed by 7 bases and J by 2 bases, leaving 24 bases between them. The V gene's germline CDR1 is MNHEY and CDR2 SVGEGT. CDR3 protein: CASTPRGRLAGTYEQYF. The CDR3 DNA follows: TGTGCCAGCACTCCAAGGGGAAGGCTCGCGGGAACCTACGAGCAGTACTTC.

The chain combines TRBV28 with TRBJ1-5; the match to TRBD1 covers 10 bases. Germline-derived CDR1 and CDR2 are MDHEN and SYDVKM. The J segment lost 0 bases and the V segment lost 3 bases, leaving 5 bases of the junction unmatched. The CDR3 sequence is 17 residues long. CDR3 protein: CASSFPGQGYSNQPQHF. DNA of the CDR3: TGTGCCAGCAGTTTTCCGGGACAGGGGTATAGCAATCAGCCCCAGCATTTT.

This clonotype has more than one count but fewer than ten. The rearrangement joins TRBV6-1 to TRBJ2-2; the match to TRBD2 covers 11 bases. V shed 5 bases, J shed 3 bases, and the junction held 5 bases outside the gene matches. Germline loops: CDR1 MNHNS, CDR2 SASEGT. The length of the CDR3 is 16 residues. CDR3 sequence (DNA): TGTGCCAGCAGTAAACTAGCGGGAGCGGACACCGGGGAGCTGTTTTTT. This sequence encodes CASSKLAGADTGELFF.

The rearrangement links TRBV12-3 or TRBV12-4 to TRBJ1-2; D gene unclear. The CDR3 has 16 residues. Trimming took off 7 bases at V and 1 base at J, with 19 bases between the two ends. The CDR3 bases are TGTGCCAGCACCCCAGTCGAAGAGATTAGTAACTATGGCTACACCTTC. It translates to CASTPVEEISNYGYTF.

The rearrangement uses TRBV28 and TRBJ2-3; weak D call: TRBD2 (6 bases). Trimming removed 5 bases from V and 0 bases from J, with 15 bases in between. Germline V gene lookup returns CDR1 MDHEN and CDR2 SYDVKM. The CDR3 contains 16 residues. The CDR3 nucleotides read TGTGCCAGCAGTGACTCGGGGGAATCTAGCACAGATACGCAGTATTTT. It yields the protein CASSDSGESSTDTQYF.

The chain is built from TRBV10-3 and TRBJ1-2, with D maybe TRBD1 (5 bases). This CDR3 is 13 amino acids long. V shed 2 bases and J shed 6 bases, with 10 bases lying between them. CDR1 and CDR2 (germline): ENHRY, SYGVKD. In nucleotides, the CDR3 is TGTGCCATCAGTGAGCACGGGGGGGATGGCTACACCTTC. Protein: CAISEHGGDGYTF.

This clonotype was seen a handful of times. V and J are TRBV25-1 and TRBJ1-2; unclear D gene. CDR3 length: 12 amino acids. The V gene lost 4 bases and the J gene lost 10 bases, with 13 bases spanning the gap. CDR1 MGHDK and CDR2 SYGVNS come from the germline V gene. In DNA, the CDR3 is TGTGCCAGCAGTGTCCATGGGATGCTCTACACCTTC. It translates to CASSVHGMLYTF.

This clonotype came up many times. The chain recombines TRBV20-1 with TRBJ1-5; D remains unclear. V shed 6 bases and J shed 2 bases, with 14 bases lying between them. Germline V CDR1 and CDR2: DFQATT, SNEGSKA (reference sequence). The CDR3 contains 14 residues. CDR3 nucleotide sequence: TGCAGTGCAGGGTCTGGAGGTGGCAATCAGCCCCAGCATTTT. The encoded protein is CSAGSGGGNQPQHF.

This clonotype has just a few counts. The chain couples TRBV11-2 to TRBJ2-6, with 8 bases that match TRBD1. The CDR3 consists of 16 residues. V lost 5 bases, J lost 3 bases, and 6 bases stayed unmatched. Looked up from germline, CDR1 is SGHAT and CDR2 is FQNNGV. CDR3 in amino acids: CASSRRTGRGANVLTF. The CDR3 nucleotides are TGTGCCAGCAGCAGACGGACAGGGCGTGGGGCCAACGTCCTGACTTTC. Full variable domain (missing parts from reference TRBV11-2 and TRBJ2-6): EAGVAQSPRYKIIEKRQSVAFWCNPISGHATLYWYQQILGQGPKLLIQFQNNGVVDDSQLPKDRFSAERLKGVDSTLKIQPAKLEDSAVYLCASSRRTGRGANVLTFGAGSRLTVL.

This clonotype was counted at least ten times. This rearrangement joins TRBV6-1 to TRBJ2-5; weak D call: TRBD2 (6 bases). Germline loops: CDR1 MNHNS, CDR2 SASEGT. Trimming pared 10 bases from V and 5 bases from J, leaving 17 bases between. CDR3 size: 13 residues. DNA of the CDR3: TGTGCCATCAGCGGGTCCCGGAGGGAGACCCAGTACTTC. Amino acids: CAISGSRRETQYF.

This chain uses TRBV6-5 with TRBJ1-5; D is undetermined. With 2 bases removed from V and 3 bases from J, the gap between germline ends came to 11 bases. Germline V gene data show CDR1 as MNHEY and CDR2 as SVGAGI. The CDR3 is 15 residues long. CDR3 in amino acids: CASSYDPKVNQPQHF. The CDR3 nucleotides read TGTGCCAGCAGTTACGACCCGAAAGTCAATCAGCCCCAGCATTTT.

This clonotype has only a few counts. The V gene is TRBV6-5, the J gene TRBJ1-1; D uncertain. Germline CDR1 MNHEY, CDR2 SVGAGI. CDR3 size: 15 residues. V was trimmed by 0 bases and J by 0 bases, leaving 8 bases between them. The CDR3 sequence: CASSYSRLLNTEAFF. The DNA of the CDR3 is TGTGCCAGCAGTTACTCGAGGCTGCTGAACACTGAAGCTTTCTTT.

The rearrangement uses TRBV24-1 and TRBJ2-5; D unclear. Trimming removed 3 bases from V and 4 bases from J, with 8 bases in between. Germline V lookup: CDR1 KGHDR, CDR2 SFDVKD. This CDR3 is 13 amino acids long. This CDR3 is CATSDTTTETQYF. CDR3 nucleotides: TGTGCCACCAGTGATACGACCACAGAGACCCAGTACTTC.

The V call is TRBV7-8, the J call TRBJ1-1, with a weak D call TRBD1 (5 bases). Trimming took 1 base from V and 0 from J, leaving 9 bases between them. Germline values: CDR1 SGHVS, CDR2 FQNEAQ. The CDR3 consists of 15 residues. The DNA of the CDR3 is TGTGCCAGCAGCTTAGTGACAGACATGAACACTGAAGCTTTCTTT. The encoded protein is CASSLVTDMNTEAFF.